This TCR beta chain was sequenced during a study of T cell changes during pregnancy in multiple sclerosis. TCRdb's copy holds only in-frame clones and misses some; the assay was immunoSEQ multiplex PCR. The sample shows approximately 66,000 clones, 92% of them seen only once. The CDR3 spans 15 residues. The V and J ends lost 3 bases and 7 bases, in that order; junction bases with no gene match: 5. This chain joins TRBV23-1 and TRBJ2-1; 11 nucleotides line up with TRBD2. TRBV23-1 falls under the ORF class, with uncertain function. This receptor was identified in a female donor in good health, enrolled as a control in a pregnancy study. The sample here was peripheral blood, taken in the third trimester of pregnancy. The CDR3 region is CASSHLAGGQNEQFF. The CDR3 nucleotides read TGCGCCAGCAGTCACCTAGCGGGAGGCCAGAATGAGCAGTTCTTC.